These T cell receptor beta chains were read from a single sample in a study of blood T cell repertoires in COVID-19. Libraries were prepared by immunoSEQ multiplex PCR; TCRdb keeps only in-frame clonotypes and omits some of them. Of about 230,000 clones listed, roughly 80% are singletons. Sequencing was done on a sample of peripheral blood. All receptors derive from a woman aged 70 to 79 with active or convalescent COVID-19. Each CDR3 is given with its conserved first and last residue. The order of the fields is clone size, V gene, D gene, J gene, CDR3 protein, CDR3 DNA. The D gene is left open where the match is weak. Rows may omit the clone size; those that give it use once, few, many or a size class.

>-|TRBV7-9|-|TRBJ1-1
CASRRLGHTEAFF
TGTGCCAGCAGGCGGCTGGGGCACACTGAAGCTTTCTTT
>-|TRBV10-3|TRBD2|TRBJ2-3
CAISAGLAWLDTQYF
TGTGCCATCAGCGCGGGACTAGCATGGTTAGATACGCAGTATTTT
>-|TRBV5-1|-|TRBJ2-3
CASSLGATAGDTQYF
TGCGCCAGCAGCTTGGGCGCAACCGCGGGAGATACGCAGTATTTT
>-|TRBV10-3|TRBD1|TRBJ1-5
CAISETGVEQPQHF
TGTGCCATCAGTGAGACAGGGGTGGAACAGCCCCAGCATTTT
>once|TRBV6-5|-|TRBJ2-3
CASRSAAQRDTQYF
TGTGCCAGCAGGAGTGCGGCGCAGAGGGATACGCAGTATTTT
>-|TRBV14|-|TRBJ1-2
CASSPDRPKPSGYTF
TGTGCCAGCAGCCCTGACAGGCCAAAACCGTCCGGCTACACCTTC
>-|TRBV7-2|-|TRBJ2-6
CASSLLGVGANVLTF
TGTGCCAGCAGCTTATTAGGAGTAGGGGCCAACGTCCTGACTTTC
>-|TRBV12-3/TRBV12-4|TRBD2|TRBJ2-1
CASSPTSPNEQFF
TGTGCCAGCAGTCCGACTAGCCCCAATGAGCAGTTCTTC
>-|TRBV7-2|-|TRBJ2-7
CASSFVEGGYEQYF
TGTGCCAGCAGCTTTGTTGAGGGTGGCTACGAGCAGTACTTC
>-|TRBV5-1|-|TRBJ2-7
CASSDAGGGTYEQYF
TGCGCCAGCAGCGACGCGGGCGGGGGCACCTACGAGCAGTACTTC
>-|TRBV5-6|TRBD1|TRBJ1-2
CASSLYQDRGIGGYTF
TGTGCCAGCAGCCTCTACCAGGACAGGGGAATTGGTGGCTACACCTTC
>-|TRBV10-2|TRBD2|TRBJ2-7
CASGLAGGYYEQYF
TGCGCCAGTGGACTAGCGGGAGGCTACTACGAGCAGTACTTC
>-|TRBV6-2/TRBV6-3|TRBD2|TRBJ2-4
CASSPSGGGNIQYF
TGTGCCAGCAGCCCTAGCGGGGGGGGGAACATTCAGTACTTC
>-|TRBV2|-|TRBJ1-1
CARRVTGYRTEAFF
TGTGCCAGGAGGGTGACAGGTTATAGGACTGAAGCTTTCTTT
>few|TRBV3-1/TRBV3-2|TRBD1|TRBJ1-2
CASSQNTGGTSGYTF
TGTGCCAGCAGCCAAAATACAGGGGGAACGAGTGGCTACACCTTC
>-|TRBV5-8|TRBD1|TRBJ1-5
CASSLALQGLDQPQHF
TGTGCCAGCAGCTTGGCCCTACAGGGGTTGGATCAGCCCCAGCATTTT
>-|TRBV5-6|-|TRBJ1-2
CASSFRGYGYTF
TGTGCCAGCAGCTTCAGGGGATACGGCTACACCTTC
>-|TRBV11-3|-|TRBJ1-1
CASSYRWAGENTEAFF
TGTGCCAGCAGCTACCGGTGGGCAGGGGAGAACACTGAAGCTTTCTTT
>-|TRBV4-1|-|TRBJ2-1
CASSQERDSPRGQFF
TGCGCCAGCAGCCAAGAAAGGGACTCCCCCCGGGGGCAGTTCTTC
>-|TRBV4-1|-|TRBJ2-1
CASSPLVAAGGEQFF
TGCGCCAGCAGCCCCTTAGTAGCGGCCGGGGGTGAGCAGTTCTTC
>once|TRBV6-1|-|TRBJ2-3
CASSEVPLGGGTDTQYF
TGTGCCAGCAGTGAAGTCCCTCTAGGCGGGGGCACAGATACGCAGTATTTT
>-|TRBV5-1|TRBD1|TRBJ1-2
CASSGDRVVYGYTF
TGCGCCAGCAGCGGGGACAGGGTGGTCTATGGCTACACCTTC
>-|TRBV28|TRBD1|TRBJ2-7
CASSWTGPYEQYF
TGTGCCAGCAGCTGGACAGGGCCCTACGAGCAGTACTTC
>-|TRBV5-1|TRBD1|TRBJ1-1
CASSPPDRVTEAFF
TGCGCCAGCAGCCCCCCTGACAGGGTAACTGAAGCTTTCTTT
>-|TRBV5-1|-|TRBJ1-1
CASTVGRGGTEAFF
TGCGCCAGCACCGTCGGGAGGGGTGGCACTGAAGCTTTCTTT
>-|TRBV3-1/TRBV3-2|TRBD1|TRBJ1-1
CASSQDPGQGGTEAFF
TGTGCCAGCAGCCAAGATCCGGGACAGGGAGGGACTGAAGCTTTCTTT
>-|TRBV5-6|-|TRBJ1-5
CASSEQGQPQHF
TGTGCCAGCAGCGAACAGGGACAGCCCCAGCATTTT
>-|TRBV7-8|-|TRBJ2-5
CASSLVGLFGETQYF
TGTGCCAGCAGCTTAGTAGGACTTTTCGGGGAGACCCAGTACTTC
>-|TRBV10-3|-|TRBJ1-4
CAARGPTNEKLFF
TGTGCCGCCAGGGGCCCAACTAATGAAAAACTGTTTTTT
>once|TRBV30|-|TRBJ2-3
CAWRLEPTRTTQYF
TGTGCCTGGAGGTTGGAGCCAACTAGGACTACGCAGTATTTT
>-|TRBV5-1|TRBD1|TRBJ1-6
CASRDRVNSPLHF
TGCGCCAGCAGGGACAGGGTAAATTCACCCCTCCACTTT
>-|TRBV6-6|-|TRBJ2-3
CASSPEGGYENTQYF
TGTGCCAGCAGTCCGGAGGGAGGTTATGAAAATACGCAGTATTTT
>-|TRBV3-1/TRBV3-2|TRBD1|TRBJ1-5
CASSQETGTGDQPQHF
TGTGCCAGCAGCCAAGAAACCGGGACAGGGGATCAGCCCCAGCATTTT
>-|TRBV10-3|TRBD2|TRBJ2-3
CAIRPGLAGVTDTQYF
TGTGCCATCAGGCCCGGACTAGCGGGGGTCACAGATACGCAGTATTTT
>-|TRBV5-1|-|TRBJ2-3
CASTVFYTTDTQYF
TGCGCCAGCACCGTTTTCTATACCACAGATACGCAGTATTTT
>-|TRBV27|TRBD1|TRBJ1-4
CASSWTGGSEKLFF
TGTGCCAGCAGTTGGACAGGGGGAAGTGAAAAACTGTTTTTT
>-|TRBV10-3|TRBD1|TRBJ1-1
CAISELEGTVEAFF
TGTGCCATCAGTGAATTAGAGGGGACAGTTGAAGCTTTCTTT
>-|TRBV18|-|TRBJ2-4
CASSPFQLAENIQYF
TGTGCCAGCTCACCCTTTCAACTAGCCGAAAACATTCAGTACTTC
>-|TRBV18|TRBD1|TRBJ2-3
CASSQTGGDTQYF
TGTGCCAGCTCACAAACAGGGGGAGATACGCAGTATTTT
>-|TRBV7-2|TRBD1|TRBJ1-5
CASSSPDRAKPQHF
TGTGCCAGCAGCTCTCCCGACAGGGCCAAGCCCCAGCATTTT
>once|TRBV19|-|TRBJ2-4
CASSPHIQIQYF
TGTGCCAGTAGCCCCCATATACAGATTCAGTACTTC
>-|TRBV10-3|TRBD1|TRBJ1-2
CAISEDRGGGYTF
TGTGCCATCAGTGAGGACAGGGGCGGTGGCTACACCTTC
>once|TRBV10-2|-|TRBJ2-3
CASSPPGTDTQYF
TGCGCCAGCAGCCCCCCGGGGACAGATACGCAGTATTTT
>-|TRBV7-2|TRBD2|TRBJ2-3
CASSARLAGGRVDTQYF
TGTGCCAGCAGCGCCAGATTAGCGGGGGGGCGGGTGGATACGCAGTATTTT
>-|TRBV7-9|TRBD2|TRBJ2-3
CASSSRLGGGTDTQYF
TGTGCCAGCAGCTCCCGACTTGGGGGGGGGACAGATACGCAGTATTTT
>-|TRBV18|-|TRBJ1-1
CASSPPGGPREAFF
TGTGCCAGCTCACCACCGGGGGGGCCGAGGGAAGCTTTCTTT
>few|TRBV6-6|-|TRBJ2-7
CASSYGLYEQYF
TGTGCCAGCAGTTACGGGCTTTACGAGCAGTACTTC
>-|TRBV6-5|TRBD1|TRBJ1-2
CASSTGGSDYGYTF
TGTGCCAGCAGTACAGGGGGCTCCGACTATGGCTACACCTTC
>-|TRBV2|-|TRBJ2-2
CASNFEVSGELFF
TGTGCCAGCAACTTTGAAGTGAGTGGGGAGCTGTTTTTT
>-|TRBV19|-|TRBJ2-3
CASSIVTGTDTQYF
TGTGCCAGTAGTATAGTGACAGGCACGGATACGCAGTATTTT
>-|TRBV30|TRBD1|TRBJ1-1
CASGQLNTEAFF
TGTGCCTCGGGACAGTTGAACACTGAAGCTTTCTTT